This T cell receptor (beta chain) was observed in a study of shared clonotypes between healthy human individuals. J lost 3 bases, V lost 5 bases, and 8 bases had no gene match. This CDR3 spans 15 amino acids. Looked up from germline, CDR1 is MNHNS and CDR2 is SASEGT. With respect to this clone: As yet, its antigen is unknown.

The assay was immunoSEQ multiplex PCR, and TCRdb's table has in-frame clones only and misses some. The sample has about 87,000 clones; more than 45% are singletons. Study conclusions and caveats: Tissue TCR repertoires likely differ from these blood-only repertoires.

Sequencing was carried out using PBMCs. The TCR originated in a woman aged 40-49 years in good health. Some clones in this sample may be carry-over from other donors' samples. This sequence joins TRBV6-1 and TRBJ1-2; 8 bases map to TRBD1. The CDR3 region is CASSKISDRDYGYTF. The CDR3 bases are TGTGCCAGCAGTAAAATATCGGACAGGGACTATGGCTACACCTTC.